The clone carrying this TCR beta chain has just a few counts. The antigen remains undetermined. This CDR3 is 13 amino acids long. Germline values: CDR1 MNHNS, CDR2 SASEGT. V gave up 8 bases and J gave up 8 bases, with 18 bases separating them. Amplified TCR beta CDR3 regions came from RNA transcripts. Carried out on the TCR CDR3, a first-round RT-PCR used the HTBI primer set. MiXCR was run by TCRdb on the multiplex PCR reads, yielding one entry per CDR3 protein. Of under 700,000 distinct CDR3 sequences listed, approximately 15% are singletons. Those with hyperthyroidism were 18 to 65 years old, newly diagnosed, and ill for under 2 months. 10 ml of fresh peripheral blood supplied the PBMCs. This specimen belongs to a study of T cells in Graves' hyperthyroidism and ophthalmopathy. Overall study results and limits: In the blood, most expanded thyroid clonotypes above 0.001 appeared as well. Ophthalmopathy got predicted by the model a median roughly six months before its onset.

The TCR originated in a woman aged 18-29 years with Graves' hyperthyroidism. V usage is TRBV6-1 and J usage is TRBJ1-2; D ambiguous. The sequencing sample was made of blood. CDR3 DNA: TGTGCCAGCGTTCAGAGGGAGATTCAAGGCTACACCTTC. Amino acids: CASVQREIQGYTF.